What follows are 3 T cell receptor beta chains derived from one specimen sequenced in a study of cytomegalovirus exposure and HLA in healthy donors. Libraries were prepared by immunoSEQ multiplex PCR; TCRdb keeps only in-frame clonotypes and omits some of them. The data show around 250,000 clones, almost 90% seen once. The sequenced sample was PBMCs. The receptors originated from a woman aged 18-30 years in good health and CMV-seronegative.

This chain joins TRBV6-5 and TRBJ2-7; D may be TRBD1 (5 bases). CDR3 length: 15 amino acids. The V end was cut by 6 bases, the J end by 0 bases, with 15 bases between. Germline V gene sequence: CDR1 MNHEY, CDR2 SVGAGI. The CDR3 region is CASRPTGFSSYEQYV. CDR3 nucleotides: TGTGCCAGCAGACCCACAGGATTTAGCTCCTACGAGCAGTACGTC.

The chain joins TRBV6-5 to TRBJ2-3; D may be TRBD1 (6 bases). The ends were cut back, 0 bases at V and 2 bases at J, with 12 bases in the middle. The germline V gene has CDR1 MNHEY and CDR2 SVGAGI. CDR3 length equals 16 residues. CDR3 region: CASSYSKAGATDTQYF. CDR3 DNA sequence: TGTGCCAGCAGTTACTCGAAGGCAGGGGCCACAGATACGCAGTATTTT.

The rearrangement joins TRBV6-5 to TRBJ2-7, with TRBD1 identical over 12 bases. Germline CDR1 MNHEY, CDR2 SVGAGI. There are 14 residues in the CDR3. V shed 7 bases and J 5 bases; nucleotides not matched to a gene: 6. DNA of the CDR3: TGTGCCAGCACTAAGGGACAGGGGGCCGACGAGCAGTACTTC. Translating it yields CASTKGQGADEQYF.